The entry that follows covers one T cell receptor beta chain sequence. This sample was taken from a study of blood T cell repertoires in COVID-19. The table came from immunoSEQ multiplex PCR; TCRdb's copy has only in-frame clones and leaves some out. Among around 450,000 clones listed, about nine tenths were seen once. The source of this sequence is a young woman who had recovered from COVID-19. Sequencing used PBMCs or T cells enriched from blood (not recorded which).

DNA for the CDR3: TGTGCCAGCAGCCTTGGAGGGTTCGAGCAGTACTTC. Translated, it gives CASSLGGFEQYF. The chain is built from TRBV12-3 or TRBV12-4 and TRBJ2-7; weak D call: TRBD2 (6 bases). The CDR3 runs to 12 residues. The V end lost 6 bases, the J end lost 6 bases, and 12 bases lay between the germline ends.